These 5 T cell receptor beta chains were all obtained from the same sample, sequenced in a study of blood T cell repertoires in COVID-19. The data were produced by immunoSEQ multiplex PCR, yet TCRdb's version contains in-frame clones alone and is incomplete. The sample lists about 170,000 clones; 87% were seen once. Sequencing was done on a sample of peripheral blood. The receptors here all came from a man aged 18-30 years with active or convalescent COVID-19.

This chain joins TRBV7-9 and TRBJ1-2; 7 bases match TRBD1. The CDR3 runs 15 residues. Germline values: CDR1 SEHNR, CDR2 FQNEAQ (reference sequence). J gave up 3 bases and V 3 bases, and 7 bases lay outside the gene matches. The DNA for the CDR3 is TGTGCCAGCAGCTTCAAGGGGGCGCTTGACTATGGCTACACCTTC. Translated: CASSFKGALDYGYTF.

The rearrangement uses TRBV5-1 and TRBJ2-2, with 14 bases aligning to TRBD2. Trimming cost V 1 base and J 5 bases; bases outside gene matches: 1. The CDR3 totals 16 residues. Germline CDR1 SGHRS, CDR2 YFSETQ. DNA of the CDR3: TGCGCCAGCAGCTTGAGACTAGCGGGAGGGACCGGGGAGCTGTTTTTT. Its protein product is CASSLRLAGGTGELFF.

J is TRBJ1-1 and V is TRBV7-9, with 11 bases matching TRBD1. The V segment lost 5 bases and the J segment 8 bases; nucleotides outside the gene matches: 10. The CDR3 length is 15 residues. Germline CDR1 and CDR2: SEHNR and FQNEAQ (reference sequence). CDR3: CASSRNEGQGVEAFF. The CDR3 DNA follows: TGTGCCAGCAGCCGAAATGAGGGACAGGGGGTAGAAGCTTTCTTT.

This sequence joins TRBV2 and TRBJ2-2, with 15 bases matching TRBD2. There are 19 residues in the CDR3. V was clipped by 6 bases and J by 4 bases; unmatched bases: 12. CDR1 SNHLY and CDR2 FYNNEI come from the germline V gene. In DNA form, the CDR3 reads TGTGCCAGCAGAGATCCCTCGGGACTAGCGGGGGGAGGCACCGGGGAGCTGTTTTTT. It translates to CASRDPSGLAGGGTGELFF. The variable domain in full, completed from reference TRBV2 and TRBJ2-2, reads EPEVTQTPSHQVTQMGQEVILRCVPISNHLYFYWYRQILGQKVEFLVSFYNNEISEKSEIFDDQFSVERPDGSNFTLKIRSTKLEDSAMYFCASRDPSGLAGGGTGELFFGEGSRLTVL.

This clone was observed once. The genes are TRBV11-2 and TRBJ2-1; no clear D gene. Per germline, CDR1 SGHAT and CDR2 FQNNGV. The CDR3 is 12 residues long. The ends were cut back, 6 bases at V and 9 bases at J, with 12 bases in the middle. The CDR3 region has the DNA TGTGCCAGCAGACCCGGGTCGAGTGAGCAGTTCTTC. It encodes CASRPGSSEQFF.